The 8 T cell receptor beta chains presented below share a single source sample, sequenced in a study of T cell responses to AZD1222 COVID-19 vaccine. Produced via immunoSEQ multiplex PCR; TCRdb's table is partial and in-frame only. The profile shows about 99,000 clones, about 88% of them singletons. The material was peripheral blood, obtained on day 0 of AZD1222 vaccination. The receptors come from an adult in good health.

CDR3 residues: CASSPQGIGEKLFF. CDR3 bases: TGCGCCAGCAGCCCACAGGGGATAGGGGAAAAACTGTTTTTT. The genes are TRBV5-1 and TRBJ1-4; 7 bases agree with TRBD1. With 4 bases clipped from V and 8 bases from J, the junction kept 8 bases outside the gene matches. There are 14 residues in the CDR3. Germline V gene sequence: CDR1 SGHRS, CDR2 YFSETQ.

The gene calls are TRBV7-8 and TRBJ2-5; D remains ambiguous. Trimming removed 5 bases at V and 2 bases at J, with 3 bases between. Germline V lookup: CDR1 SGHVS, CDR2 FQNEAQ. The CDR3 runs to 11 residues. CDR3 residues: CASSPQETQYF. In nucleotides, the CDR3 is TGTGCCAGCAGCCCTCAAGAGACCCAGTACTTC.

The chain joins TRBV11-2 to TRBJ2-2, with TRBD1 matching over 11 bases. J lost 7 bases, V lost 8 bases, and 6 bases had no gene match. CDR3 size: 14 residues. The germline V gene has CDR1 SGHAT and CDR2 FQNNGV. For the CDR3, the DNA is TGTGCCAGCGCGGGGACAGGGGGGATCGGGGAGCTGTTTTTT. This gives the protein CASAGTGGIGELFF.

In nucleotides, the CDR3 is TGCAGCGTTGAAACAGGGGCTAACACTGAAGCTTTCTTT. Translated: CSVETGANTEAFF. The rearrangement joins TRBV29-1 to TRBJ1-1, with 7 bases that match TRBD1. CDR1 SQVTM and CDR2 ANQGSEA come from the germline V gene. This CDR3 is built from 13 residues. J gave up 2 bases and V 2 bases, and 2 bases lay outside the gene matches. Variable domain in full (rest from reference TRBV29-1 and TRBJ1-1): SAVISQKPSRDICQRGTSLTIQCQVDSQVTMMFWYRQQPGQSLTLIATANQGSEATYESGFVIDKFPISRPNLTFSTLTVSNMSPEDSSIYLCSVETGANTEAFFGQGTRLTVV.

The CDR3 DNA sequence: TGTGCCAGCAGCTTGGAGTTAAAGGACTATGGCTACACCTTC. It translates to CASSLELKDYGYTF. This chain joins TRBV5-6 and TRBJ1-2; D uncertain. Germline CDR1 is SGHDT and CDR2 is YYEEEE. V was clipped by 0 bases and J by 3 bases, with 9 bases between them. The CDR3 runs to 14 residues.

The chain combines TRBV10-3 with TRBJ1-1; D may be TRBD1 (5 bases). From germline, CDR1 is ENHRY and CDR2 SYGVKD. This CDR3 spans 15 amino acids. V was pared by 1 base and J by 1 base, with 10 bases between. CDR3 DNA sequence: TGTGCCATCAGTGAGTGGGGGAACGCGAACACTGAAGCTTTCTTT. It specifies CAISEWGNANTEAFF.

The chain links TRBV7-9 to TRBJ1-1, with no clear D. The length of the CDR3 is 14 residues. The V end was cut by 5 bases, the J end by 1 base, with 11 bases between. CDR1 SEHNR and CDR2 FQNEAQ come from the germline V gene (reference sequence). The CDR3 DNA reads TGTGCCAGCAGCATAATGGGTGGGAACACTGAAGCTTTCTTT. Translating it yields CASSIMGGNTEAFF.

The chain has TRBV6-5 and TRBJ1-2; unclear D gene. There are 13 residues in the CDR3. Per the germline V gene, CDR1 is MNHEY and CDR2 is SVGAGI. Trimming cost V 2 bases and J 5 bases, with 9 bases left between them. The CDR3 spells CASSYLDGYGYTF. The CDR3, as DNA: TGTGCCAGCAGTTACCTAGACGGGTATGGCTACACCTTC.